This T cell receptor beta chain was captured in a study of T cell repertoires in cytomegalovirus infection. Using its own MiXCR run on the reads, TCRdb lists one record per CDR3 protein. In the table there are around 800,000 distinct CDR3 sequences, roughly 33% of which are singletons. V gave up 5 bases and J gave up 5 bases, with 21 bases separating them. Germline V gene sequence: CDR1 SGHVS, CDR2 FNYEAQ. The CDR3 covers 17 residues. This clonotype showed up many times. No antigen is known for it. The TCR comes from a human donor in good health (CMV status not recorded). Some clones in this sample may be carry-over from other donors' samples. The gene calls are TRBV7-6 and TRBJ1-4, with D possibly TRBD1 on 5 matching bases. The sample in question was cultured CD8+ T cells from PBMCs, obtained from culture after CMV antigen stimulation. The CDR3 sequence: CASSAYPVQAKNEKLFF. In DNA form, the CDR3 reads TGTGCCAGCAGCGCCTACCCGGTACAGGCGAAAAATGAAAAACTGTTTTTT.